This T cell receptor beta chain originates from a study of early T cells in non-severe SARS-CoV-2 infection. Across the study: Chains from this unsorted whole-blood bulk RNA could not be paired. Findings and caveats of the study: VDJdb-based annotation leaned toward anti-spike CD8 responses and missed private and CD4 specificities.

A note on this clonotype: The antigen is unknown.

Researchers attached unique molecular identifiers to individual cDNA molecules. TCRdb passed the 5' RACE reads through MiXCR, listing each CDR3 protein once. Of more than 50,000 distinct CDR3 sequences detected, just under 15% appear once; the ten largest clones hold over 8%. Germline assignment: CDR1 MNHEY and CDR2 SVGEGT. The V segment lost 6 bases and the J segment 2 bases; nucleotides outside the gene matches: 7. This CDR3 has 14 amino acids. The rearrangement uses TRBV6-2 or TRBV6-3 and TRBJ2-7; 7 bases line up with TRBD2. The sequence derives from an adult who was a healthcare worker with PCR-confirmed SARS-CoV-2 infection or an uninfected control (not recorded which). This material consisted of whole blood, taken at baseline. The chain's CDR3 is CASSPSGVTYEQYF. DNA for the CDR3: TGTGCCAGCAGCCCCAGCGGGGTCACCTACGAGCAGTACTTC.